This T cell receptor (beta chain) was sequenced for a study of T-cell memory formation after mild COVID-19. One entry per CDR3 protein, called by TCRdb with MiXCR from the 5' RACE reads. The sample records over 350,000 distinct CDR3 sequences, 20% to 25% being singletons. The length of the CDR3 is 12 residues. Trimming removed 5 bases from V and 8 bases from J, with 12 bases in between. The germline CDR1 and CDR2 sequences are SGHTA and FQGNSA. The V call is TRBV7-2, the J call TRBJ1-2; D is unresolved. Sequencing was carried out using PBMCs or a T cell subset sorted from them (not recorded which). The receptor was isolated from an adult woman who had mild COVID-19 (a few samples of this study predate the infection). Cell type and time point are not known. DNA for the CDR3: TGTGCCAGCAGCCTGTTTATCGGCGGCTACACCTTC. It yields the protein CASSLFIGGYTF.